The 3 T cell receptor beta chains below come from one sample, sequenced in a study of regulatory T cells in long-lasting Graves disease. Time point reported: persistent/refractory GD, antithyroid drugs over 5 years with positive TRAb. With RNA extracted from PBMCs as input, the TCR library was made. Construction of TCR beta libraries relied on iRepertoire HTBI primers and on Arm-PCR targeting CDR3 regions. MiXCR, run by TCRdb on the multiplex PCR reads, gives a single entry per CDR3 protein. The repertoire includes 400,000 to 500,000 distinct CDR3 sequences, under 25% of them detected once, and 13% to 15% sits in the top ten. The source was peripheral blood mononuclear cells (PBMCs), collected when the disease was refractory, from a patient treated with antithyroid drugs. These receptors all come from a female donor with Graves disease.

The chain recombines TRBV30 with TRBJ1-5; D ambiguous. Germline CDR1 GTSNPN, CDR2 SVGIG (reference sequence). The CDR3 runs to 12 residues. Trimming pared 3 bases from V and 0 bases from J, leaving 3 bases between. CDR3 residues: CAWSGSNQPQHF. In DNA form, the CDR3 reads TGTGCCTGGAGCGGTAGCAATCAGCCCCAGCATTTT.

In its sample, this clonotype was seen many times. V is TRBV6-5 and J is TRBJ2-7; D unresolved. The germline CDR1 and CDR2 sequences are MNHEY and SVGAGI. The CDR3 totals 14 residues. V lost 2 bases and J lost 0, with 8 bases in between. The CDR3, as DNA: TGTGCCAGCAGTTACACGTCATCCTCCTACGAGCAGTACTTC. This gives the protein CASSYTSSSYEQYF.

This clonotype came up many times. V is TRBV6-1 and J is TRBJ2-6; TRBD1 is a possible D gene (5 bases). Germline values: CDR1 MNHNS, CDR2 SASEGT. The CDR3 is 15 amino acids. The V and J ends lost 5 bases and 0 bases respectively, with 8 bases between them. Here the CDR3 reads CASSLDSSGANVLTF. The CDR3 nucleotides are TGTGCCAGCAGTCTCGACAGCTCTGGGGCCAACGTCCTGACTTTC.